This T cell receptor (beta chain) was sequenced in a study of cytomegalovirus exposure and HLA in healthy donors. The overall study: There were around 100 million unique TCR beta sequences, drawn from 150 million to 200 million T cells, in an earlier analysis. Caucasian-associated ancestry cluster membership applied to less than 85% of nearly 400 genotyped donors. Regarding the study as a whole: Most of the TCR beta V segments (in an earlier analysis) were productive either about 90% or about 30% of the time. There were a few CMV-associated chains whose specificity for CMV antigens was confirmed in vitro.

PCR amplification relied on 60 Vbeta primers (plus 13 Jbeta primers). Assay used: immunoSEQ multiplex PCR; TCRdb lists only in-frame clones, some missing. The sample shows about 260,000 clones, under 80% of them seen only once. As regards this clone: The antigen remains undetermined.

This CDR3 has 14 residues. The germline V gene has CDR1 MNHEY and CDR2 SMNVEV (reference sequence). The ends were cut back, 0 bases at V and 6 bases at J, with 11 bases in the middle. The sequence was obtained from a female donor in good health and CMV-seronegative. The source material was PBMCs. This chain uses TRBV27 with TRBJ1-2; TRBD1 might be the D (5 bases). In DNA form, the CDR3 reads TGTGCCAGCAGTTTATCTTGGGGGACTGATGGCTACACCTTC. Encoded protein: CASSLSWGTDGYTF.